This entry lists 16 T cell receptor beta chains sequenced from one sample in a study of blood T cell repertoires in COVID-19 (dated by TCRdb to between 2020 and 2021). Libraries came from the immunoSEQ multiplex PCR assay. The clones in this table, taken by TCRdb from immuneACCESS, are in-frame only. Not every clone is retained; where verified, under half of the shortfall comes from an unresolved V gene, and the cause of the rest is unknown. Here the sample has about 200,000 clones; approximately 86% occur a single time. 3% to 3.5% of the sample lies in the top ten. What was sequenced was peripheral blood. Receptors originate from a man aged 55 to 70 with acute or convalescent COVID-19.

The CDR3 bases are TGCAGCGTTGAAGTGGAGGACAGGAACTATGGCTACACCTTC. The encoded protein is CSVEVEDRNYGYTF. The rearrangement links TRBV29-1 to TRBJ1-2, with TRBD1 identical over 7 bases. The length of the CDR3 is 14 residues. CDR1 and CDR2 from the germline V gene are SQVTM and ANQGSEA. The V segment lost 1 base and the J segment 2 bases; nucleotides outside the gene matches: 4.

V gene TRBV4-3 combines with J gene TRBJ2-7, with D tentatively TRBD2 (6 bases). Trimming pared 5 bases from V and 5 bases from J, leaving 16 bases between. The CDR3 covers 14 residues. The germline gives CDR1 LGHNA, CDR2 YSLEER. CDR3 residues: CASSTTTRSHEQYF. CDR3 sequence (DNA): TGCGCCAGCAGCACCACGACTAGATCGCACGAGCAGTACTTC.

This clone was seen a single time. This chain connects TRBV15 to TRBJ1-1; TRBD1 matches 7 bases. The CDR3 loop spans 12 amino acids. Germline CDR1 and CDR2: LNHNV and YYDKDF (reference sequence). Trimming took 3 bases from V and 7 from J; bases not matched to a gene: 2. The CDR3 DNA sequence: TGTGCCACCAGCAGGCGACAGGGTGAAGCTTTCTTT. Translation gives CATSRRQGEAFF. Full variable domain (rest looked up from reference TRBV15 and TRBJ1-1): DAMVIQNPRYQVTQFGKPVTLSCSQTLNHNVMYWYQQKSSQAPKLLFHYYDKDFNNEADTPDNFQSRRPNTSFCFLDIRSPGLGDTAMYLCATSRRQGEAFFGQGTRLTVV.

The genes are TRBV18 and TRBJ2-7, with 9 bases that match TRBD2. The germline gives CDR1 KGHSH, CDR2 LQKENI. Trimming cost V 6 bases and J 3 bases; bases outside gene matches: 12. CDR3 length: 16 amino acids. The CDR3: CASSPITGTSSYEQYF. CDR3 bases: TGTGCCAGCTCGCCAATAACCGGGACTAGCAGCTACGAGCAGTACTTC.

J is TRBJ2-5 and V is TRBV5-1; 7 positions agree with TRBD2. V gave up 4 bases and J gave up 4 bases; unmatched junction bases: 4. This CDR3 has 13 amino acids. CDR1 is SGHRS and CDR2 is YFSETQ in the germline V gene. CDR3 sequence reads: CASSITSVETQYF. DNA of the CDR3: TGCGCCAGCAGCATTACTAGCGTAGAGACCCAGTACTTC.

This clone was detected once. The chain is built from TRBV7-3 and TRBJ1-2; TRBD1 matches 7 bases. Germline values: CDR1 SGHTA, CDR2 FQGTGA. This CDR3 contains 14 residues. With 0 bases clipped from V and 7 bases from J, the junction kept 5 bases outside the gene matches. The CDR3 DNA reads TGTGCCAGCAGCTTAACTGACAGGGATGGTGGCTACACCTTC. Protein sequence: CASSLTDRDGGYTF.

V usage is TRBV6-1 and J usage is TRBJ2-3; D might be TRBD2 (5 bases). This CDR3 has 14 residues. Germline V lookup: CDR1 MNHNS, CDR2 SASEGT. Between the trimmed V and J ends, which lost 6 bases and 0 bases, there was a span of 10 bases. CDR3: CASRPRTSTDTQYF. The CDR3 region has the DNA TGTGCCAGCAGGCCCCGGACTAGCACAGATACGCAGTATTTT.

V gene TRBV2 combines with J gene TRBJ2-5, with 8 nucleotides matching TRBD2. Looked up from germline, CDR1 is SNHLY and CDR2 is FYNNEI. With 3 bases clipped from V and 2 bases from J, the junction kept 8 bases outside the gene matches. CDR3 length: 16 residues. In nucleotides, the CDR3 is TGTGCCAGCAGTGAGAGCGGGGGCCAGTATCAAGAGACCCAGTACTTC. As protein: CASSESGGQYQETQYF.

The chain carries TRBV5-1 and TRBJ1-5, with TRBD1 as a possible D gene (6 bases). The CDR3 is 18 amino acids. Germline CDR1 and CDR2: SGHRS and YFSETQ. V was shortened by 1 base and J by 4 bases, with 21 bases between the two germline ends. The CDR3 bases are TGCGCCAGCAGCTTGAACCCCACAGACCAGGGGATAAATCAGCCCCAGCATTTT. Its protein product is CASSLNPTDQGINQPQHF.

J is TRBJ2-3 and V is TRBV5-1; a possible D gene is TRBD2 (5 bases). The CDR3 consists of 13 residues. V lost 1 base and J 3 bases, leaving 6 bases between the germline ends. Per the germline V gene, CDR1 is SGHRS and CDR2 is YFSETQ. CDR3 loop: CASSLRETDTQYF. Written as DNA, the CDR3 is TGCGCCAGCAGCTTGCGGGAAACAGATACGCAGTATTTT.

The chain has TRBV7-9 and TRBJ2-2, with TRBD1 as a possible D gene (5 bases). There are 14 residues in the CDR3. The germline CDR1 and CDR2 sequences are SEHNR and FQNEAQ (reference sequence). V lost 9 bases and J 0 bases, leaving 11 bases between the germline ends. The CDR3: CASVAGPNTGELFF. CDR3 sequence (DNA): TGTGCCAGTGTGGCAGGGCCGAACACCGGGGAGCTGTTTTTT.

This clone was found a few times. The chain carries TRBV5-6 and TRBJ1-1; the D gene is possibly TRBD1 (6 bases). V was trimmed by 6 bases and J by 1 base, leaving 13 bases between them. The CDR3 is made up of 14 amino acids. The germline gives CDR1 SGHDT, CDR2 YYEEEE. In DNA form, the CDR3 reads TGTGCCAGCAACAAACAGGGTCGGAACACTGAAGCTTTCTTT. It is translated as CASNKQGRNTEAFF.

The CDR3 here is CASSPARLSTEAFF. For the CDR3, the DNA is TGTGCCAGCAGCCCCGCCCGGTTGAGCACTGAAGCTTTCTTT. The J gene is TRBJ1-1, the V gene TRBV7-3; D is unresolved. The CDR3 sequence is 14 residues long. The V end was cut by 5 bases, the J end by 4 bases, with 14 bases between. CDR1 is SGHTA, CDR2 FQGTGA, per germline.

The chain is built from TRBV2 and TRBJ2-5; 10 nucleotides align to TRBD2. CDR1 is SNHLY, CDR2 FYNNEI, per germline. V trimming: 4 bases; J trimming: 1 base; junction bases outside the gene matches: 6. The CDR3 consists of 16 residues. CDR3 in DNA: TGTGCCAGCAGTGTCGAGAAGCGGGGGGGCCAAGAGACCCAGTACTTC. Translating gives CASSVEKRGGQETQYF.

The gene calls are TRBV7-2 and TRBJ2-1; a possible D gene is TRBD1 (5 bases). This CDR3 contains 14 residues. Deletions cut 4 bases from V and 6 bases from J, with 13 bases between. Per the germline V gene, CDR1 is SGHTA and CDR2 is FQGNSA. In DNA, the CDR3 is TGTGCCAGCAGCTCTCCGCCAGGGCGCAATGAGCAGTTCTTC. Amino acids: CASSSPPGRNEQFF.

The gene calls are TRBV11-2 and TRBJ2-7; TRBD1 is a possible D gene (5 bases). The CDR3 runs 16 residues. The germline CDR1 and CDR2 sequences are SGHAT and FQNNGV. V shed 0 bases and J shed 5 bases, with 17 bases lying between them. The CDR3 region is CASSLDLGQGVHEQYF. Written as DNA, the CDR3 is TGTGCCAGCAGCTTAGATCTTGGGCAGGGTGTCCACGAGCAGTACTTC.